These 10 T cell receptor beta chains originate from one sample sequenced in a study of cytomegalovirus exposure and HLA in healthy donors. Researchers ran the PCR with 60 Vbeta and 13 Jbeta primers. The protocol was immunoSEQ multiplex PCR, while the TCRdb copy is restricted to in-frame clones and leaves out a portion. The profile covers 55,000 to 70,000 clones, with 80% appearing a single time and roughly 5.6% taken by the ten largest. Sequencing was done on a sample of PBMCs. The source is a male donor in good health and CMV-seronegative.

The CDR3 reads CASREGADTQYF. The DNA for the CDR3 is TGTGCCAGCAGGGAAGGGGCAGATACGCAGTATTTT. The V and J genes are TRBV7-9 and TRBJ2-3; TRBD1 is a possible D gene (5 bases). This CDR3 comprises 12 residues. Germline loops: CDR1 SEHNR, CDR2 FQNEAQ (reference sequence). V was clipped by 6 bases and J by 4 bases, with 8 bases between them. The variable domain in full, completed from reference TRBV7-9 and TRBJ2-3, reads DTGVSQNPRHKITKRGQNVTFRCDPISEHNRLYWYRQTLGQGPEFLTYFQNEAQLEKSRLLSDRFSAERPKGSFSTLEIQRTEQGDSAMYLCASREGADTQYFGPGTRLTVL.

This clone was observed a few times. The chain has TRBV29-1 and TRBJ2-5, with 11 positions matching TRBD2. The junction had 4 bases not matched to a gene; V was cut back by 7 bases and J by 3 bases. This CDR3 spans 13 amino acids. CDR1 is SQVTM, CDR2 ANQGSEA, per germline. CDR3 sequence: CSGTSGGEETQYF. The CDR3 DNA follows: TGCAGCGGCACTAGCGGGGGTGAAGAGACCCAGTACTTC.

This chain joins TRBV4-3 and TRBJ1-1, with 10 positions matching TRBD1. This CDR3 comprises 15 residues. V lost 3 bases and J lost 0; bases outside the gene matches: 1. The V gene's germline CDR1 is LGHNA and CDR2 YSLEER. Here the CDR3 DNA reads TGCGCCAGCAGCCAGGACAGGGGGATGAACACTGAAGCTTTCTTT. Translated, it gives CASSQDRGMNTEAFF.

This chain uses TRBV9 with TRBJ1-2, with 8 nucleotides matching TRBD1. The CDR3 length is 14 residues. Germline V CDR1 and CDR2: SGDLS, YYNGEE. The V gene end was trimmed by 4 bases and the J gene end by 2 bases; junction bases not matched to a gene: 4. For the CDR3, the DNA is TGTGCCAGCAGCCCCCGGACAGGGAACTATGGCTACACCTTC. Its protein is CASSPRTGNYGYTF.

The CDR3 sequence is CASSLGLGQGLGAFF. The CDR3 DNA reads as TGTGCCAGCAGCTTAGGTCTTGGCCAGGGCCTTGGAGCTTTCTTT. The J gene is TRBJ1-1, the V gene TRBV7-2; TRBD1 might be the D (5 bases). The CDR3 sequence is 15 residues long. V lost 1 base to trimming and J lost 10 bases, with 19 bases between them. CDR1 and CDR2 from the germline V gene are SGHTA and FQGNSA.

J is TRBJ2-5 and V is TRBV7-3, with 7 nucleotides matching TRBD1. Germline CDR1 reads SGHTA; CDR2 reads FQGTGA. The V and J ends lost 1 base and 4 bases, in that order; junction bases with no gene match: 6. This CDR3 has 15 amino acids. The CDR3 bases are TGTGCCAGCAGCTTAAGACAGGGCGTGGCAGAGACCCAGTACTTC. It encodes CASSLRQGVAETQYF.

In this sample, this clone turned up a few times. The chain links TRBV5-6 to TRBJ1-1; maybe TRBD1 (5 bases). The CDR3 is made up of 12 amino acids. Germline loops: CDR1 SGHDT, CDR2 YYEEEE. Trimming pared 4 bases from V and 11 bases from J, leaving 15 bases between. The CDR3 DNA is TGTGCCAGCAGCCGGGGGACTCCCTGGGCTTTCTTT. It is translated as CASSRGTPWAFF. The full variable domain, completed using reference TRBV5-6 and TRBJ1-1, is DAGVTQSPTHLIKTRGQQVTLRCSPKSGHDTVSWYQQALGQGPQFIFQYYEEEERQRGNFPDRFSGHQFPNYSSELNVNALLLGDSALYLCASSRGTPWAFFGQGTRLTVV.

The chain uses TRBV19 and TRBJ2-2; 9 bases are shared with TRBD2. V lost 4 bases, J lost 1 base, and 4 bases stayed unmatched. Germline lookup yields CDR1 LNHDA and CDR2 SQIVND (reference sequence). The length of the CDR3 is 16 residues. This chain's CDR3 is CASSTLAGWNTGELFF. The CDR3, as DNA: TGTGCCAGTAGTACCCTAGCGGGGTGGAACACCGGGGAGCTGTTTTTT.

V and J are TRBV18 and TRBJ1-1; TRBD1 aligns across 8 bases. Trimming took 3 bases from V and 5 from J; bases not matched to a gene: 8. This CDR3 comprises 15 residues. CDR1 KGHSH and CDR2 LQKENI come from the germline V gene. The CDR3 coding sequence is TGTGCCAGCTCACCCAAACAGGGGGGGAGGACTGAAGCTTTCTTT. It specifies CASSPKQGGRTEAFF.

The gene calls are TRBV19 and TRBJ2-3; weak D call: TRBD2 (6 bases). V lost 3 bases and J lost 0, with 7 bases in between. Germline lookup yields CDR1 LNHDA and CDR2 SQIVND (reference sequence). The CDR3 runs to 14 residues. In DNA, the CDR3 is TGTGCCAGTAGTATGGGGGGAAGCACAGATACGCAGTATTTT. Translated, it gives CASSMGGSTDTQYF.